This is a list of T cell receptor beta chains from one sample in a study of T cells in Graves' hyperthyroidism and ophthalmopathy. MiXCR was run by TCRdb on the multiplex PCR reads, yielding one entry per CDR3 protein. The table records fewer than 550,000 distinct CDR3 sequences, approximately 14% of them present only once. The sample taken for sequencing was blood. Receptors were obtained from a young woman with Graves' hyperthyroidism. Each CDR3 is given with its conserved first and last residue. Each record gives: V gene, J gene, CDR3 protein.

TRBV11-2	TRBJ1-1	CASSLLGSTEAFF
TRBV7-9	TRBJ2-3	CASSLASAGDTDTQYF
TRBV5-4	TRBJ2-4	CASSNRQNSLRGDIQYF
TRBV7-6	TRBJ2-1	CASSPAGGDRWNEQFF
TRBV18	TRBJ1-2	CASSPPGQGNYGYTF
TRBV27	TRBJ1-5	CASSPLTWGNQPQHF
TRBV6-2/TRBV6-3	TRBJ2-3	CASSLPPRLAGGEGADTQYF
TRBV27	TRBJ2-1	CASSLYSGGLTEQFF
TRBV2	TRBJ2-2	CASRLSGGATTGELFF
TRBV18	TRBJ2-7	CASSPSRGISYEQYF
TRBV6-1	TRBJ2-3	CASSYEQSTDTQYF
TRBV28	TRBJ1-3	CASSRVSWDTIYF
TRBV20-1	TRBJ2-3	CSARPRRASSDTQYF
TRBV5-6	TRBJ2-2	CASSPYFVEINTGELFF
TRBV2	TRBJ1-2	CASSEAGGTVNGYTF
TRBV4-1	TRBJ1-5	CASSPHYSNQPQHF
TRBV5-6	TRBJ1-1	CASRATGSPEAFF
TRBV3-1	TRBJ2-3	CASSQYPSGSSTDTQYF
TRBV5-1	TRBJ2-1	CASSSRTSGYTNEQFF
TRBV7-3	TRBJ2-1	CASSPGTGQLLGEQFF
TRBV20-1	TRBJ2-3	CASRLAGGYTDTQYF
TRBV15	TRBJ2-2	CATSRDMGANTGELFF
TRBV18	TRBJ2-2	CASSPPGATGELFF
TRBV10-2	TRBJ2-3	CASRRGGTGSDTQYF
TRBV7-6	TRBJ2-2	CASSLADRGTGELFF
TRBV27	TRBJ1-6	CASSLLSGTNSPLHF
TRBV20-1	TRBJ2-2	CSARSFSNTGELFF
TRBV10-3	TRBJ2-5	CAISGASEKTQYF
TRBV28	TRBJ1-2	CASTSSAGAMGYTF
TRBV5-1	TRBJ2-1	CASSFMTSGRAGEQFF
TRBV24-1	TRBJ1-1	CATSDFEDTYSPRDTEAFF
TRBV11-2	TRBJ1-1	CASSLGASPVNTEAFF
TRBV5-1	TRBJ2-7	CASSLTLAPDEQYF
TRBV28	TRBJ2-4	CASSLRGGGNIQYF
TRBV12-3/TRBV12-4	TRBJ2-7	CASSLGTGVPYEQYF
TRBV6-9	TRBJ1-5	CASSSGTGWGQPQHF
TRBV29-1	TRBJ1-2	CSVRTGAGGYTF
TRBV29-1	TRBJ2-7	CSVAGGLSYEQYF
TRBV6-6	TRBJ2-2	CASSYYRDLSTGELFF
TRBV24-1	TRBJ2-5	CATSDWGGGGEETQYF
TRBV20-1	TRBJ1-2	CSARKGAEGYTF
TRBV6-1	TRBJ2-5	CASREDRGGAETQYF
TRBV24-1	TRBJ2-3	CATSDLEPTSTDTQYF
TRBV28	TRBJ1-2	CASNNDFGANYGYTF
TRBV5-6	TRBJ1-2	CASSEGTGPAYGYTF